The T cell receptor (beta chain) described here comes from a study of regulatory T cells in long-lasting Graves disease. Germline V gene data show CDR1 as DFQATT and CDR2 as SNEGSKA (reference sequence). This CDR3 spans 13 amino acids. Described time point: newly diagnosed GD, antithyroid drugs for less than 3 months. PBMCs provided the RNA from which the TCR library was made. Clinicians diagnosed Graves' disease using American Thyroid Association guidelines. This clonotype was counted at least ten times. Relying on iRepertoire HTBI primers and Arm-PCR of CDR3 regions, the team built TCR beta libraries. Via MiXCR, TCRdb re-called the multiplex PCR reads, giving one row per CDR3 protein. The sample holds a few hundred thousand distinct CDR3 sequences, about a sixth seen once. In addition, the sample was reused for a study of T cells in Graves' hyperthyroidism and ophthalmopathy. That source adds: Ophthalmopathy was model-predicted a median about 6.7 months pre-onset.

The chain uses TRBV20-1 and TRBJ2-3; D is perhaps TRBD2 (5 bases). This clonotype originated in a woman between 18 and 30 years old with Graves disease. The specimen was peripheral blood mononuclear cells (PBMCs), collected at new diagnosis, from a patient treated with antithyroid drugs. The CDR3 nucleotides read TGCACCCCCTTATCGGAGGGCACAGATACGCAGTATTTT. It codes for CTPLSEGTDTQYF.